Shown below are 26 T cell receptor beta chains from a single sample sequenced in a study of neurological immune-mediated disorders. TCRdb reprocessed the 5' RACE reads with MiXCR, giving one entry per CDR3 protein. This table has fewer than 75,000 distinct CDR3 sequences, 3.5% to 5.5% appearing once. Material: PBMCs. Every receptor here comes from a man between 25 and 39 years old with multiple sclerosis.

This clonotype has a handful of counts. The rearrangement links TRBV7-2 to TRBJ1-2; D gene unclear. The CDR3 sequence is 14 residues long. V lost 6 bases and J lost 3, with 14 bases in between. Germline V gives CDR1 SGHTA, CDR2 FQGNSA. The CDR3, as DNA: TGTGCCAGCAGTCCAGGCACCGGGGACTATGGCTACACCTTC. It codes for CASSPGTGDYGYTF.

This clonotype was counted only a few times. Its ends do not fully match the called genes, so a read error is possible. This chain joins TRBV5-1 and TRBJ1-5; D gene uncertain. The germline gives CDR1 SGHRS, CDR2 YFSETQ. The CDR3 is 15 residues long. CDR3 in amino acids: CASSLDGGSGQPQNF. Written as DNA, the CDR3 is TGCGCCAGCAGCTTGGACGGCGGGTCGGGTCAGCCCCAGAATTTT.

This clonotype was seen repeatedly, ten times or more. V and J are TRBV7-9 and TRBJ1-1; D gene ambiguous. The V gene's germline CDR1 is SEHNR and CDR2 FQNEAQ (reference sequence). The CDR3 runs to 12 residues. The V end lost 6 bases, the J end lost 1 base, and 6 bases lay between the germline ends. CDR3 protein: CASRVGNTEAFF. In DNA, the CDR3 is TGTGCCAGCAGGGTTGGGAACACTGAAGCTTTCTTT.

This clonotype was recorded many times. The gene calls are TRBV5-1 and TRBJ2-3; 7 bases map to TRBD1. The V gene's germline CDR1 is SGHRS and CDR2 YFSETQ. The CDR3 is made up of 15 amino acids. The J segment lost 0 bases and the V segment lost 3 bases, leaving 4 bases of the junction unmatched. CDR3 in DNA: TGCGCCAGCAGCTCTCCGACAGGGAGCACAGATACGCAGTATTTT. Amino acids: CASSSPTGSTDTQYF.

This chain links TRBV15 with TRBJ2-3, with 7 bases fitting TRBD1. CDR1 and CDR2 (germline): LNHNV, YYDKDF (reference sequence). V trimming: 0 bases; J trimming: 7 bases; junction bases outside the gene matches: 7. CDR3 length equals 15 residues. CDR3 region: CATSREGQDRNTQYF. CDR3 nucleotide sequence: TGTGCCACCAGCAGAGAAGGACAGGACAGGAATACGCAGTATTTT.

Ten or more counts support this clonotype. The J gene is TRBJ1-1, the V gene TRBV29-1; tentatively, D is TRBD1 (5 bases). CDR1 is SQVTM and CDR2 is ANQGSEA in the germline V gene. The CDR3 loop spans 14 amino acids. The V end lost 5 bases, the J end lost 1 base, and 14 bases lay between the germline ends. The CDR3 DNA reads as TGCAGCGTTCGCAGGGATAATACGAACACTGAAGCTTTCTTT. It encodes CSVRRDNTNTEAFF.

This clonotype was seen many times. The V and J genes are TRBV7-9 and TRBJ2-3; possibly TRBD2 for D (5 bases). CDR3 length equals 15 residues. CDR1 is SEHNR, CDR2 FQNEAQ, per germline (reference sequence). Trimming left V 2 bases short and J 5 bases short, with 14 bases between. The CDR3 DNA is TGTGCCAGCAGCTTATTACCGGGTGGGAGAGATACGCAGTATTTT. It translates to CASSLLPGGRDTQYF. The full variable domain, its missing parts supplied by reference TRBV7-9 and TRBJ2-3, is DTGVSQNPRHKITKRGQNVTFRCDPISEHNRLYWYRQTLGQGPEFLTYFQNEAQLEKSRLLSDRFSAERPKGSFSTLEIQRTEQGDSAMYLCASSLLPGGRDTQYFGPGTRLTVL.

This clonotype was observed many times. The rearrangement joins TRBV12-5 to TRBJ1-2; 9 bases agree with TRBD1. The ends lost 2 bases at V and 6 bases at J; junction bases unmatched: 7. The CDR3 spans 15 residues. CDR1 is LGHNT and CDR2 is FRNRAP in the germline V gene. The CDR3 DNA follows: TGTGCTAGTGGTTTGACACCGGGACAGGGTAATGGCTACACCTTC. It is translated as CASGLTPGQGNGYTF.

This clonotype was counted ten times or more. The chain couples TRBV20-1 to TRBJ1-1, with 7 bases identical to TRBD1. Germline V gene data show CDR1 as DFQATT and CDR2 as SNEGSKA (reference sequence). CDR3 length: 17 amino acids. V gave up 7 bases and J gave up 4 bases; unmatched junction bases: 21. The CDR3 sequence is CSVQSVWDSGKSTEAFF. In DNA, the CDR3 is TGCAGTGTCCAATCAGTATGGGACAGCGGGAAGAGCACTGAAGCTTTCTTT.

The chain combines TRBV7-9 with TRBJ2-1; TRBD2 aligns across 10 bases. The V gene end was trimmed by 5 bases and the J gene end by 7 bases; junction bases not matched to a gene: 11. Germline V gene sequence: CDR1 SEHNR, CDR2 FQNEAQ (reference sequence). This CDR3 is built from 16 residues. The CDR3 loop reads CASSLLAGPAENEQFF. The CDR3 region has the DNA TGTGCCAGCAGCCTACTAGCGGGGCCGGCAGAAAATGAGCAGTTCTTC. The whole variable domain, remainder taken from reference TRBV7-9 and TRBJ2-1, is DTGVSQNPRHKITKRGQNVTFRCDPISEHNRLYWYRQTLGQGPEFLTYFQNEAQLEKSRLLSDRFSAERPKGSFSTLEIQRTEQGDSAMYLCASSLLAGPAENEQFFGPGTRLTVL.

The chain employs TRBV3-1 and TRBJ2-6, with a weak D call TRBD1 (5 bases). Germline CDR1 reads LGHDT; CDR2 reads YNNKEL (reference sequence). Trimming cost V 1 base and J 3 bases, with 7 bases left between them. The CDR3 sequence is 15 residues long. CDR3 in amino acids: CASSQGQFGANVLTF. CDR3 nucleotides: TGTGCCAGCAGCCAAGGACAGTTTGGGGCCAACGTCCTGACTTTC.

This chain joins TRBV12-3 or TRBV12-4 and TRBJ1-2, with D uncertain. The CDR3 has 13 residues. Trimming removed 4 bases at V and 7 bases at J, with 13 bases between. The DNA of the CDR3 is TGTGCCAGCAGTTCCCGGGCCAGAGCTGGCTACACCTTC. Translated: CASSSRARAGYTF.

This clonotype was seen at least ten times. CDR3 in amino acids: CASSYSRAAKNIQYF. In nucleotides, the CDR3 is TGTGCCAGCAGTTACTCCCGGGCGGCCAAAAACATTCAGTACTTC. V and J are TRBV6-5 and TRBJ2-4; D gene unclear. V was cut by 0 bases and J by 1 base, with 7 bases left in between. Germline lookup yields CDR1 MNHEY and CDR2 SVGAGI. The CDR3 is made up of 15 amino acids.

The chain carries TRBV6-1 and TRBJ1-5; TRBD1 is a possible D gene (6 bases). Between the trimmed V and J ends, which lost 4 bases and 8 bases, there was a span of 12 bases. The CDR3 totals 13 residues. The germline V gene encodes CDR1 MNHNS and CDR2 SASEGT. The CDR3 protein is CASSGPPGEPQHF. The CDR3 region has the DNA TGTGCCAGCAGTGGGCCGCCAGGGGAGCCCCAGCATTTT.

The table lists this clonotype with many counts. The V and J genes are TRBV24-1 and TRBJ2-2; 7 nucleotides agree with TRBD1. The CDR3 length is 15 residues. V dropped 3 bases and J dropped 5; count of bases not matched to a gene: 5. Looked up from germline, CDR1 is KGHDR and CDR2 is SFDVKD. CDR3 sequence: CATSDHRGRTGELFF. As DNA, the CDR3 is TGTGCCACCAGTGATCACAGGGGTCGGACCGGGGAGCTGTTTTTT.

There are many counts of this clonotype. The rearrangement links TRBV20-1 to TRBJ2-1, with TRBD2 as a possible D gene (6 bases). CDR1 is DFQATT, CDR2 SNEGSKA, per germline (reference sequence). Trimming left V 6 bases short and J 4 bases short, with 13 bases between. CDR3 size: 13 residues. The CDR3 spells CSALGGVYNEQFF. The CDR3 nucleotides are TGCAGTGCCCTAGGCGGGGTGTACAATGAGCAGTTCTTC.

This clonotype was found many times. The chain carries TRBV12-3 or TRBV12-4 and TRBJ2-1; TRBD1 agrees at 10 bases. The length of the CDR3 is 15 residues. The V gene end was trimmed by 3 bases and the J gene end by 4 bases; junction bases not matched to a gene: 3. The CDR3 DNA sequence: TGTGCCAGCAGTTTTCCGGGACAGGGGTACAATGAGCAGTTCTTC. Protein product: CASSFPGQGYNEQFF.

This clonotype was seen at least ten times. The rearrangement links TRBV9 to TRBJ2-3; D remains unclear. V lost 3 bases to trimming and J lost 0 bases, with 17 bases between them. There are 17 residues in the CDR3. Germline CDR1 SGDLS, CDR2 YYNGEE. CDR3 nucleotide sequence: TGTGCCAGCAGCGCTCTAGTACCCCACGTTAGCACAGATACGCAGTATTTT. Amino acid sequence: CASSALVPHVSTDTQYF.

This clonotype was found many times. The chain joins TRBV6-6 to TRBJ1-2; 7 bases fit TRBD1. The CDR3 loop spans 17 amino acids. Germline CDR1 and CDR2: MNHNY and SVGAGI (reference sequence). The J segment lost 4 bases and the V segment lost 7 bases, leaving 18 bases of the junction unmatched. This chain's CDR3 is CASIEGPGGTTLYGYTF. For the CDR3, the DNA is TGTGCCAGCATCGAGGGCCCAGGGGGTACCACCCTCTATGGCTACACCTTC.

Many counts were recorded for this clonotype. The chain combines TRBV5-1 with TRBJ1-2; no firm D call. CDR1 SGHRS and CDR2 YFSETQ come from the germline V gene. With 0 bases removed from V and 5 bases from J, the gap between germline ends came to 11 bases. The CDR3 spans 14 residues. The CDR3 loop is CASSLAETYYGYTF. CDR3 DNA sequence: TGCGCCAGCAGCTTGGCCGAGACTTATTATGGCTACACCTTC. The full variable domain, rest sourced from reference TRBV5-1 and TRBJ1-2, is KAGVTQTPRYLIKTRGQQVTLSCSPISGHRSVSWYQQTPGQGLQFLFEYFSETQRNKGNFPGRFSGRQFSNSRSEMNVSTLELGDSALYLCASSLAETYYGYTFGSGTRLTVV.

This clonotype has ten or more counts. This chain links TRBV9 with TRBJ2-2; D not resolved. Germline CDR1 SGDLS, CDR2 YYNGEE. The CDR3 totals 12 residues. V was shortened by 4 bases and J by 8 bases, with 9 bases between the two germline ends. The CDR3: CASSPPWGELFF. The CDR3 DNA reads TGTGCCAGCAGCCCCCCGTGGGGGGAGCTGTTTTTT.

This clonotype was picked up many times. The chain employs TRBV7-7 and TRBJ2-1; TRBD1 matches at 7 bases. V lost 5 bases, J lost 6 bases, and 4 bases stayed unmatched. CDR3 length: 13 residues. CDR1 SSHAT and CDR2 FNYEAQ come from the germline V gene (reference sequence). This CDR3 reads CASSPRQGNEQFF. The CDR3 region has the DNA TGTGCCAGCAGCCCCAGACAGGGCAATGAGCAGTTCTTC.

This clonotype was seen at least ten times. The rearrangement uses TRBV20-1 and TRBJ1-1; the D is unclear. Germline V gene data show CDR1 as DFQATT and CDR2 as SNEGSKA (reference sequence). V lost 0 bases to trimming and J lost 0 bases, with 11 bases between them. The CDR3 runs 15 residues. CDR3 sequence reads: CSARDSRTVNTEAFF. The CDR3 DNA follows: TGCAGTGCTAGAGATTCGCGAACGGTGAACACTGAAGCTTTCTTT.

This clonotype appeared a few times. The rearrangement uses TRBV29-1 and TRBJ2-7; D might be TRBD1 (5 bases). CDR3 length equals 12 residues. CDR1 is SQVTM, CDR2 ANQGSEA, per germline. V shed 1 base and J shed 3 bases, with 7 bases lying between them. The CDR3 is CSVEGRGYEQYF. For the CDR3, the DNA is TGCAGCGTTGAAGGTAGGGGCTACGAGCAGTACTTC.

This clonotype was detected ten times or more. The gene calls are TRBV24-1 and TRBJ2-3; TRBD1 matches 7 bases. The CDR3 length is 14 residues. Germline CDR1 is KGHDR and CDR2 is SFDVKD. Germline trimming cut 5 bases from V and 2 bases from J; bases unmatched to any gene: 3. The CDR3 here is CATSGTGPTDTQYF. The CDR3 bases are TGTGCCACCAGTGGGACAGGCCCCACAGATACGCAGTATTTT.

The table lists this clonotype with many counts. The V gene is TRBV5-1, the J gene TRBJ2-3, with a weak D call TRBD1 (5 bases). The CDR3 totals 14 residues. V was cut by 4 bases and J by 4 bases, with 13 bases left in between. Germline CDR1 SGHRS, CDR2 YFSETQ. CDR3 region: CASSQGNGADTQYF. The DNA of the CDR3 is TGCGCCAGCAGCCAGGGTAATGGAGCAGATACGCAGTATTTT.